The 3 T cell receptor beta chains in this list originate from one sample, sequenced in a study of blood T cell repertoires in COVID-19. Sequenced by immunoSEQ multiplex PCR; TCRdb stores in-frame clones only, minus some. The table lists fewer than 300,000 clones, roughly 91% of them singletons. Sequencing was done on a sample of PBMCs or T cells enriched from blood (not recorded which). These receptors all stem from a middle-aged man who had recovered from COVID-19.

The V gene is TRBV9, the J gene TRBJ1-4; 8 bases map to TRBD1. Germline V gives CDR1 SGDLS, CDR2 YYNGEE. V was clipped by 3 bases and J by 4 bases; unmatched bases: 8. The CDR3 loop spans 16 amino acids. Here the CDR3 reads CASSAGQGSFNEKLFF. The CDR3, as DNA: TGTGCCAGCAGCGCCGGACAGGGATCATTTAATGAAAAACTGTTTTTT.

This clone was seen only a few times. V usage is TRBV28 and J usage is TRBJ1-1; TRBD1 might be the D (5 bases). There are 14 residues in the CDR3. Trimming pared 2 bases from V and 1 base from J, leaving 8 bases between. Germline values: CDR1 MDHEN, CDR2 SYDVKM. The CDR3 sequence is CASSLQGTNTEAFF. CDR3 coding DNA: TGTGCCAGCAGTTTACAGGGCACGAACACTGAAGCTTTCTTT.

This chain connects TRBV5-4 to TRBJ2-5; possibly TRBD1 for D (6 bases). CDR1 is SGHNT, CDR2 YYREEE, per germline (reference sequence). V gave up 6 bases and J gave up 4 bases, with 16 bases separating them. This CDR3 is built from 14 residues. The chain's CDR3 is CASNSLEGGETQYF. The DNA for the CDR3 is TGTGCCAGCAACTCACTTGAAGGGGGAGAGACCCAGTACTTC.